These 28 T cell receptor beta chains were sequenced from one sample in a study of blood T cell repertoires in COVID-19. Clones were sequenced by immunoSEQ multiplex PCR, and TCRdb holds only the in-frame ones, with some missing. The table has 23,000 or so clones, approximately 91% seen once; the top ten hold about 3.1%. Sequenced: peripheral blood. The receptors were sampled from a woman aged 70-85 years with active COVID-19.

This chain links TRBV20-1 with TRBJ2-7, with D possibly being TRBD1 (6 bases). Between the trimmed V and J ends, which lost 5 bases and 6 bases, there was a span of 11 bases. Germline assignment: CDR1 DFQATT and CDR2 SNEGSKA (reference sequence). CDR3 length: 11 amino acids. CDR3 residues: CSAHRDPEQYF. The CDR3 DNA follows: TGCAGTGCTCACAGGGACCCCGAGCAGTACTTC.

The rearrangement joins TRBV28 to TRBJ1-1; D ambiguous. The CDR3 covers 11 residues. Trimming stripped 4 bases from V and 5 bases from J, with 5 bases between. From germline, CDR1 is MDHEN and CDR2 SYDVKM. As DNA, the CDR3 is TGTGCCAGCAGTTCTATTACTGAAGCTTTCTTT. It specifies CASSSITEAFF.

The V call is TRBV25-1, the J call TRBJ1-3; weak D call: TRBD1 (6 bases). This CDR3 comprises 15 residues. Germline-derived CDR1 and CDR2 are MGHDK and SYGVNS. V was clipped by 5 bases and J by 2 bases, with 13 bases between them. As DNA, the CDR3 is TGTGCCAGCAGTCTACAGGGTACTACTGGAAACACCATATATTTT. Residues: CASSLQGTTGNTIYF.

Regarding this clone: This sample includes further DNA sequences coding for the same CDR3. The rearrangement links TRBV6-6 to TRBJ2-7; 7 nucleotides line up with TRBD1. This CDR3 has 12 residues. Germline values: CDR1 MNHNY, CDR2 SVGAGI (reference sequence). Unmatched junction bases numbered 4, after V lost 6 bases and J lost 5 bases. CDR3 sequence reads: CASRRQGNEQYF. In nucleotides, the CDR3 is TGTGCCAGCAGGCGACAGGGTAACGAGCAGTACTTC.

The CDR3 sequence is CASSLASSGRVRETQYF. The CDR3 coding sequence is TGTGCCAGCAGCTTAGCGTCTAGCGGGAGGGTCCGTGAGACCCAGTACTTC. The chain employs TRBV7-9 and TRBJ2-5; TRBD2 aligns across 12 bases. This CDR3 region has 17 residues. Per the germline V gene, CDR1 is SEHNR and CDR2 is FQNEAQ (reference sequence). V gave up 0 bases and J gave up 5 bases; unmatched junction bases: 7.

DNA for the CDR3: TGTGCCAGCAGCGTAGATAGCGGGAGGGCTACGGGGCAGTACTTC. This encodes CASSVDSGRATGQYF. The chain uses TRBV9 and TRBJ2-7, with 11 bases that match TRBD2. CDR3 length equals 15 residues. In germline, CDR1 is SGDLS, CDR2 YYNGEE. V lost 0 bases and J lost 9; bases outside the gene matches: 8.

CDR3 DNA: TGTGCCAGCAGCCAAGGGCAGGTTATATCCTACGAGCAGTACTTC. It encodes CASSQGQVISYEQYF. V usage is TRBV3-1 (or the pseudogene TRBV3-2) and J usage is TRBJ2-7; D gene unclear. From germline, CDR1 is LGHDT and CDR2 YNNKEL (reference sequence). Trimming took 1 base from V and 1 from J, leaving 11 bases between them. The CDR3 is 15 amino acids.

The sample holds one count of this clone. The chain has TRBV10-3 and TRBJ2-3, with TRBD2 matching over 9 bases. The CDR3 loop spans 14 amino acids. Germline lookup yields CDR1 ENHRY and CDR2 SYGVKD. V was clipped by 5 bases and J by 4 bases; unmatched bases: 4. CDR3 in amino acids: CAISNSGSADTQYF. The CDR3, as DNA: TGTGCCATCAGTAATAGCGGGAGTGCAGATACGCAGTATTTT.

This chain joins TRBV27 and TRBJ2-7, with 12 positions matching TRBD2. The CDR3 runs to 14 residues. J was trimmed by 6 bases and V by 7 bases; bases with no gene match: 7. Germline V lookup: CDR1 MNHEY, CDR2 SMNVEV (reference sequence). The CDR3 here is CASTPSGRAGEQYF. CDR3 coding DNA: TGTGCCAGCACGCCTAGCGGGAGGGCCGGCGAGCAGTACTTC.

V is TRBV29-1 and J is TRBJ1-4; tentative D call: TRBD1 (5 bases). V was trimmed by 8 bases and J by 0 bases, leaving 16 bases between them. The CDR3 spans 15 residues. Germline CDR1 is SQVTM and CDR2 is ANQGSEA. The CDR3 DNA is TGCAGCACCGGGGGGAGTTCTACAACTAATGAAAAACTGTTTTTT. Residues: CSTGGSSTTNEKLFF.

The chain is built from TRBV3-1 (or the pseudogene TRBV3-2) and TRBJ2-7; tentatively, D is TRBD1 (6 bases). Germline V CDR1 and CDR2: LGHDT, YNNKEL (reference sequence). Trimming removed 0 bases from V and 2 bases from J, with 14 bases in between. The CDR3 runs to 16 residues. The CDR3 region is CASSQEITGRPYEQYF. Written as DNA, the CDR3 is TGTGCCAGCAGCCAAGAAATAACAGGGAGACCCTACGAGCAGTACTTC.

The V call is TRBV12-3 or TRBV12-4, the J call TRBJ1-4; no reliable D call. There are 12 residues in the CDR3. V was pared by 6 bases and J by 7 bases, with 9 bases between. The CDR3 loop reads CASRKGGEKLFF. The CDR3 nucleotides are TGTGCCAGCAGAAAAGGAGGTGAAAAACTGTTTTTT.

The genes are TRBV19 and TRBJ1-3; the D is unclear. Germline values: CDR1 LNHDA, CDR2 SQIVND (reference sequence). Trimming removed 3 bases at V and 1 base at J, with 10 bases between. The CDR3 consists of 15 residues. The CDR3 loop reads CASSIAGGSGNTIYF. As DNA, the CDR3 is TGTGCCAGTAGTATTGCGGGAGGATCTGGAAACACCATATATTTT.

The V call is TRBV10-2, the J call TRBJ2-1, with D possibly TRBD1 on 5 matching bases. This CDR3 is built from 15 residues. V was cut by 5 bases and J by 7 bases, with 18 bases left in between. Per germline, CDR1 WSHSY and CDR2 SAAADI. For the CDR3, the DNA is TGCGCCAGCAGTCACCCCCCGCTGGGGCGGAATGAGCAGTTCTTC. It encodes CASSHPPLGRNEQFF.

V usage is TRBV6-5 and J usage is TRBJ2-5, with 7 bases lining up with TRBD1. Losses at the gene ends were 4 bases for V and 5 bases for J; bases not matched to a gene: 7. CDR1 is MNHEY, CDR2 SVGAGI, per germline. This CDR3 comprises 14 residues. The CDR3 DNA reads TGTGCCAGCAGTTTAGGGGGCCCTGGGGAGACCCAGTACTTC. Amino acid sequence: CASSLGGPGETQYF.

This clone was seen just once. The chain recombines TRBV7-3 with TRBJ1-1; TRBD1 might be the D (5 bases). The CDR3 totals 13 residues. The V and J ends lost 7 bases and 4 bases respectively, with 13 bases between them. Germline V gene data show CDR1 as SGHTA and CDR2 as FQGTGA. The DNA of the CDR3 is TGTGCCAGCACCGAACAGGTGGGCACTGAAGCTTTCTTT. Amino acid sequence: CASTEQVGTEAFF. Filled out from reference TRBV7-3 and TRBJ1-1, the complete variable domain reads GAGVSQTPSNKVTEKGKYVELRCDPISGHTALYWYRQSLGQGPEFLIYFQGTGAADDSGLPNDRFFAVRPEGSVSTLKIQRTERGDSAVYLCASTEQVGTEAFFGQGTRLTVV.

The chain links TRBV28 to TRBJ1-5, with D possibly being TRBD1 (5 bases). Trimming pared 6 bases from V and 0 bases from J, leaving 6 bases between. The V gene's germline CDR1 is MDHEN and CDR2 SYDVKM. The CDR3 is 13 amino acids. The CDR3 spells CASRQVSNQPQHF. The CDR3 DNA follows: TGTGCCAGCAGACAGGTTAGCAATCAGCCCCAGCATTTT.

This clone appeared once. V usage is TRBV18 and J usage is TRBJ2-7; a weak D match, TRBD2 (5 bases). Germline V lookup: CDR1 KGHSH, CDR2 LQKENI. Deletions cut 6 bases from V and 2 bases from J, with 17 bases between. The CDR3 totals 15 residues. This CDR3 reads CASSRADLPPYEQYF. As DNA, the CDR3 is TGTGCCAGCTCGCGAGCGGATCTACCGCCCTACGAGCAGTACTTC.

The CDR3 DNA reads as TGTGCCAGCAGTTACTCGTACCGGGGGATCGTCTACGAGCAGTACTTC. Residues: CASSYSYRGIVYEQYF. This chain uses TRBV6-5 with TRBJ2-7, with D perhaps matching TRBD2 (6 bases). The V gene lost 0 bases and the J gene lost 3 bases, with 15 bases spanning the gap. Germline lookup yields CDR1 MNHEY and CDR2 SVGAGI. The CDR3 totals 16 residues.

This chain connects TRBV2 to TRBJ2-7; D is perhaps TRBD2 (5 bases). V was trimmed by 1 base and J by 0 bases, leaving 16 bases between them. Germline V gene lookup returns CDR1 SNHLY and CDR2 FYNNEI. The length of the CDR3 is 17 residues. The CDR3 nucleotides read TGTGCCAGCAGTGAAGAGGAGGAAGCGGTCCTCTCCTACGAGCAGTACTTC. Protein product: CASSEEEEAVLSYEQYF.

The rearrangement uses TRBV28 and TRBJ1-5; 7 nucleotides agree with TRBD1. The CDR3 contains 16 residues. Trimming took 2 bases from V and 6 from J; bases not matched to a gene: 10. Germline V gene lookup returns CDR1 MDHEN and CDR2 SYDVKM. The chain's CDR3 is CASSLPQGGRSQPQHF. For the CDR3, the DNA is TGTGCCAGCAGTTTACCCCAGGGGGGAAGGAGTCAGCCCCAGCATTTT.

The rearrangement joins TRBV5-1 to TRBJ1-2; maybe TRBD1 (5 bases). Trimming removed 4 bases at V and 6 bases at J, with 16 bases between. Germline-derived CDR1 and CDR2 are SGHRS and YFSETQ. This CDR3 has 14 amino acids. The chain's CDR3 is CASSPQGTEDGYTF. In nucleotides, the CDR3 is TGCGCCAGCAGCCCTCAGGGAACAGAGGATGGCTACACCTTC.

This clone occurred once. V and J are TRBV5-1 and TRBJ2-2; D ambiguous. This CDR3 has 14 amino acids. Germline-derived CDR1 and CDR2 are SGHRS and YFSETQ. V was clipped by 0 bases and J by 1 base, with 4 bases between them. The CDR3 nucleotides are TGCGCCAGCAGCTTGGCGGGGAACACCGGGGAGCTGTTTTTT. Translation: CASSLAGNTGELFF.

This clone was detected only once. J is TRBJ2-2 and V is TRBV3-1 (or the pseudogene TRBV3-2), with D possibly matching TRBD2 (6 bases). V lost 4 bases and J lost 8, with 17 bases in between. Germline assignment: CDR1 LGHDT and CDR2 YNNKEL (reference sequence). This CDR3 comprises 15 residues. Here the CDR3 DNA reads TGTGCCAGCAGCCCGAAATTCGGGGGTTCAGGGGAGCTGTTTTTT. As protein: CASSPKFGGSGELFF.

The J gene is TRBJ2-7, the V gene TRBV12-3 or TRBV12-4; D may be TRBD2 (7 bases). The CDR3 extends over 13 amino acids. V was cut by 2 bases and J by 6 bases, with 11 bases left in between. The CDR3, as DNA: TGTGCCAGCAGTTTATGGGGGGGGCTCGAGCAGTACTTC. Protein product: CASSLWGGLEQYF.

This clone was detected only a few times. For the CDR3, the DNA is TGTGCCAGCAGCTCCCAGGGGAGCTACGAGCAGTACTTC. Translation gives CASSSQGSYEQYF. This chain joins TRBV5-4 and TRBJ2-7; D is possibly TRBD1 (6 bases). This CDR3 has 13 amino acids. The V gene lost 3 bases and the J gene lost 3 bases, with 10 bases spanning the gap. Per germline, CDR1 SGHNT and CDR2 YYREEE (reference sequence).

V and J are TRBV9 and TRBJ2-1; 12 positions agree with TRBD2. The germline gives CDR1 SGDLS, CDR2 YYNGEE. The CDR3 spans 15 residues. Unmatched junction bases numbered 5, after V lost 4 bases and J lost 6 bases. The chain's CDR3 is CASSMGLAGFNEQFF. CDR3 bases: TGTGCCAGCAGCATGGGACTAGCGGGTTTCAATGAGCAGTTCTTC.

V and J are TRBV7-6 and TRBJ2-7, with D perhaps TRBD1 (7 bases). The germline V gene has CDR1 SGHVS and CDR2 FNYEAQ. The CDR3 is 15 amino acids. V was clipped by 5 bases and J by 3 bases, with 17 bases between them. CDR3 sequence (DNA): TGTGCCAGCAGCCCCCGACAGGGAGGAAACTACGAGCAGTACTTC. Translated: CASSPRQGGNYEQYF.